This TCR beta chain was identified during a study of blood T cell repertoires in COVID-19. Study-wide background: Material from acute and convalescent COVID-19 was sourced from the United States, Italy and Spain. PBMCs, B-cell-depleted T cells, or T cells were the source of the cDNA or gDNA that made up the material.

The CDR3 spans 13 residues. Germline CDR1 SGHTA, CDR2 FQGNSA. Trimming took off 7 bases at V and 0 bases at J, with 9 bases between the two ends. This clone has more than one count but fewer than ten. TCRdb's copy holds only in-frame clones and misses some; the assay was immunoSEQ multiplex PCR. The sample lists approximately 85,000 clones, roughly 90% occurring once. The receptor was isolated from a man between 45 and 60 years old with active or convalescent COVID-19. The sample consisted of peripheral blood. V gene TRBV7-2 combines with J gene TRBJ1-1, with a weak D call TRBD1 (5 bases). CDR3 in DNA: TGTGCCAGCATTCGGGGGATGAACACTGAAGCTTTCTTT. This translates into CASIRGMNTEAFF.